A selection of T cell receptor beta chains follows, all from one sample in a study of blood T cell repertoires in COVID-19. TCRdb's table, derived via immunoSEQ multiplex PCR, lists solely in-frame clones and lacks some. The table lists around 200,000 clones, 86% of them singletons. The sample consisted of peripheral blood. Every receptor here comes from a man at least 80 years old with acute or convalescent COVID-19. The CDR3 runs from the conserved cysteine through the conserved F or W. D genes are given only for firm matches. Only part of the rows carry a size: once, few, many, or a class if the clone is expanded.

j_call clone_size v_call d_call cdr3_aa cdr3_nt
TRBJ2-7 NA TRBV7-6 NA CASSFQAGSYEQYF TGTGCCAGCAGCTTTCAGGCGGGGTCCTACGAGCAGTACTTC
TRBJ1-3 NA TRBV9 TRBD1 CASAVSRQGSTIYF TGTGCCAGCGCAGTATCCCGACAGGGAAGCACCATATATTTT
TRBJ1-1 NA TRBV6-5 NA CASSYARNTEAFF TGTGCCAGCAGTTACGCGAGGAACACTGAAGCTTTCTTT
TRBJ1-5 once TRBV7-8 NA CASSFQDGGNQPQHF TGTGCCAGCAGCTTTCAAGACGGAGGCAATCAGCCCCAGCATTTT
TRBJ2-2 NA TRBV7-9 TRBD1 CASSATPDRGTGELFF TGTGCCAGCAGCGCCACCCCCGACAGGGGTACCGGGGAGCTGTTTTTT
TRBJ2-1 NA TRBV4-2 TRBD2 CASSGILAGEGDEQFF TGTGCCAGCAGCGGAATACTAGCGGGAGAAGGAGATGAGCAGTTCTTC
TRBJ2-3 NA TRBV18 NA CASSPLGSGKTDTQYF TGTGCCAGCTCACCCCTCGGGAGTGGTAAAACAGATACGCAGTATTTT
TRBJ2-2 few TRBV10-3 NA CAISDQNRRVTGELFF TGTGCCATCAGTGACCAAAACCGTAGAGTCACCGGGGAGCTGTTTTTT
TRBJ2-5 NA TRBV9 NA CASSVDGREERETQYF TGTGCCAGCAGCGTAGATGGCAGGGAGGAGCGAGAGACCCAGTACTTC
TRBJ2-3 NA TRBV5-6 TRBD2 CASSYSGLAEPRGTDTQYF TGTGCCAGCAGCTACTCGGGACTAGCGGAGCCCCGGGGCACAGATACGCAGTATTTT
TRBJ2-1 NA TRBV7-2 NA CASSLALIDYNEQFF TGTGCCAGCAGCTTAGCGCTAATTGACTACAATGAGCAGTTCTTC
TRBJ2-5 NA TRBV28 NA CASSGQGLATQYF TGTGCCAGCAGTGGCCAGGGGTTGGCGACCCAGTACTTC
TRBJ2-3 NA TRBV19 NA CASSLTTDTQYF TGTGCCAGTAGCCTAACCACAGATACGCAGTATTTT
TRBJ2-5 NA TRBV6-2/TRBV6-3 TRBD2 CASSRDYYQETQYF TGTGCCAGCAGCCGGGACTATTACCAAGAGACCCAGTACTTC
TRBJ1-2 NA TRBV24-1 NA CATSPRGSHGYTF TGTGCCACCAGTCCGCGAGGTTCTCATGGCTACACCTTC
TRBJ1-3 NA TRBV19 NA CASSDVQGLGTIYF TGTGCCAGTTCCGACGTTCAGGGCCTGGGCACCATATATTTT
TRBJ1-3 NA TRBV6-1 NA CASSEGAGSGNTIYF TGTGCCAGCAGTGAAGGTGCAGGCTCTGGAAACACCATATATTTT
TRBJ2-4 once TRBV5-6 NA CASSLRPGKDKNIQYF TGTGCCAGCAGCCTACGTCCAGGGAAGGACAAAAACATTCAGTACTTC
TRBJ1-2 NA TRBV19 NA CASSIPGANYGYTF TGTGCCAGTAGTATACCAGGGGCGAACTATGGCTACACCTTC
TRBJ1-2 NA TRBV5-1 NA CASSLTDKLYGYTF TGCGCCAGCAGCTTGACTGACAAGCTCTATGGCTACACCTTC
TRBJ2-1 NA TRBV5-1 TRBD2 CASSFLPGGYEQFF TGCGCCAGCAGCTTTCTCCCCGGGGGGTATGAGCAGTTCTTC
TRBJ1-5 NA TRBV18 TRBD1 CASSTGGYSNQPQHF TGTGCCAGCTCGACAGGGGGTTATAGCAATCAGCCCCAGCATTTT
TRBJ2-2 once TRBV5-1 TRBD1 CASSFQPGQGAGELFF TGCGCCAGCAGCTTCCAACCGGGACAGGGCGCCGGGGAGCTGTTTTTT
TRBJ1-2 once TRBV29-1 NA CSVGLISDGYTF TGCAGCGTTGGGTTAATTTCGGATGGCTACACCTTC
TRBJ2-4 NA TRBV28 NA CASSLWGDNKNIQYF TGTGCCAGCAGTTTATGGGGGGACAACAAAAACATTCAGTACTTC
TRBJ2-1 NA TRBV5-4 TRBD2 CASSLSSGGLNEQFF TGTGCCAGCAGCTTGAGTAGCGGGGGGTTGAATGAGCAGTTCTTC
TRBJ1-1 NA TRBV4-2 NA CASSRRPGTSGATEAFF TGTGCCAGCAGCCGCCGTCCCGGGACATCCGGGGCCACTGAAGCTTTCTTT
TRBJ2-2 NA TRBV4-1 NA CASSFGDGTGELFF TGCGCCAGCAGCTTCGGAGACGGCACCGGGGAGCTGTTTTTT
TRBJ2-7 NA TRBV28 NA CASSVTGTRAYEQYF TGTGCCAGCAGTGTTACCGGGACAAGGGCCTACGAGCAGTACTTC
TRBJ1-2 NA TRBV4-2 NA CASSQDFLWQAGGYTF TGTGCCAGCAGCCAAGATTTCCTATGGCAGGCGGGTGGCTACACCTTC
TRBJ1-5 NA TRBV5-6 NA CASSRTGQPQHF TGTGCCAGCAGCCGTACAGGTCAGCCCCAGCATTTT
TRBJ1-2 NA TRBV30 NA CAWSIPRQASYGYTF TGTGCCTGGAGTATCCCGAGACAGGCCTCCTATGGCTACACCTTC
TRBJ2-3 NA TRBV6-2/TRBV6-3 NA CASSYVGPTNYHTDTQYF TGTGCCAGCAGTTACGTGGGCCCGACTAACTACCACACAGATACGCAGTATTTT
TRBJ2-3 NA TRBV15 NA CATSSGVSDTQYF TGTGCCACCAGCAGCGGGGTGTCAGATACGCAGTATTTT
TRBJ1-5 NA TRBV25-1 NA CASSEGGPNQPQHF TGTGCCAGCAGTGAGGGGGGTCCAAATCAGCCCCAGCATTTT
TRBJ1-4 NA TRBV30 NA CAWSLMGAEKLFF TGTGCCTGGAGTCTCATGGGGGCCGAAAAACTGTTTTTT
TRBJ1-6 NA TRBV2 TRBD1 CASNLDRANSPLHF TGTGCCAGCAACCTGGACAGGGCTAATTCACCCCTCCACTTT
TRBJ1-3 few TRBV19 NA CASSPNMGNTIYF TGTGCCAGTAGTCCCAACATGGGAAACACCATATATTTT